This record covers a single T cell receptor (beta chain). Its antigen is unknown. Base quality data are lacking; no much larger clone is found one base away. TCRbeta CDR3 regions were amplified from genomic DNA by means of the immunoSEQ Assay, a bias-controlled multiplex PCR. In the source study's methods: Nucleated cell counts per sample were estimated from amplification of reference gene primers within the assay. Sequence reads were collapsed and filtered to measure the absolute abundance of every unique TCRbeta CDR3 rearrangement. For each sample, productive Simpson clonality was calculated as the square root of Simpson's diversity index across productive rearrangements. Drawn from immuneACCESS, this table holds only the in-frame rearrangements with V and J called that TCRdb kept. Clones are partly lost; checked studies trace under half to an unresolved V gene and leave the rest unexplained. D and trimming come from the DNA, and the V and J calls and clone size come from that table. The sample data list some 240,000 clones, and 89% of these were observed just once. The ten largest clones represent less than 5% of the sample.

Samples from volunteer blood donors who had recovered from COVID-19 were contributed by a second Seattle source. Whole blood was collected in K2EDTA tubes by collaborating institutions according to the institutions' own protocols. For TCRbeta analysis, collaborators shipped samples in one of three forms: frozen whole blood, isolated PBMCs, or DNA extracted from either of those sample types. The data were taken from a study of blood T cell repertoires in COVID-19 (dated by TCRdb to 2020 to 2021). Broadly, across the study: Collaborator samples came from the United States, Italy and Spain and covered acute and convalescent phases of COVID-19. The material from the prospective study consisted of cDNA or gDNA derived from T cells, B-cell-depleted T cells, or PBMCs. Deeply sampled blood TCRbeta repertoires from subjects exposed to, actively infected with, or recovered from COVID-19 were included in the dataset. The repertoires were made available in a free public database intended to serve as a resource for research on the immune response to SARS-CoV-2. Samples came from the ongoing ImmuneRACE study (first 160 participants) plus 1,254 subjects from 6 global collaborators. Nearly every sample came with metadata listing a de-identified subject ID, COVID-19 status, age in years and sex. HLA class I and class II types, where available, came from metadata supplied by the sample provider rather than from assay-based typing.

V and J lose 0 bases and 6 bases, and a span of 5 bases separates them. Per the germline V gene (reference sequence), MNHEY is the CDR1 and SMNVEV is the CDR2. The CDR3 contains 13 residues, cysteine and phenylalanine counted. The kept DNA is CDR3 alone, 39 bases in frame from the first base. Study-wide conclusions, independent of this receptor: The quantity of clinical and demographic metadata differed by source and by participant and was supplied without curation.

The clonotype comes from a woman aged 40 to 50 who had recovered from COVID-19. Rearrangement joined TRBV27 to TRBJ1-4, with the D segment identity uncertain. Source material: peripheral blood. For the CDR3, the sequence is CASSLSPYEKLFF. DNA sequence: TGTGCCAGCAGTTTATCTCCATATGAAAAACTGTTTTTT.